This TCR beta chain stems from a study of cytomegalovirus exposure and HLA in healthy donors. The CDR3 consists of 16 residues. In germline, CDR1 is SEHNR, CDR2 FQNEAQ (reference sequence). Trimming removed 5 bases from V and 0 bases from J; junction bases left unmatched: 5. The PCR employed 60 Vbeta primers together with 13 Jbeta primers. Sequencing used immunoSEQ multiplex PCR; TCRdb keeps in-frame clones, though not all of them. This table holds 200,000 to 250,000 clones, about 70% found once. Study-wide findings and caveats: Reportedly, HLA-A and HLA-B alleles of most subjects were accurately predicted from TCR beta.

About this clone: Its antigen remains unknown.

The source of this sequence is a woman in her twenties or thirties in good health and CMV-seronegative. The sequenced sample was PBMCs. The V call is TRBV7-9, the J call TRBJ2-5; TRBD2 matches at 11 bases. CDR3 sequence: CASSLGTSGDQETQYF. The CDR3 DNA follows: TGTGCCAGCAGCCTCGGGACTAGCGGAGACCAAGAGACCCAGTACTTC.